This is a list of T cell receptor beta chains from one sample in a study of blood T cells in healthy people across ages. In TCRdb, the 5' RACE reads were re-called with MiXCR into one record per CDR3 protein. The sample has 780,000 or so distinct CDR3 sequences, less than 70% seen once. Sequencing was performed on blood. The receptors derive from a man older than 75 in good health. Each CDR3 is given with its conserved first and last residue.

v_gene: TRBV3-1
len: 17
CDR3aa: CASSFWTWGTVYNEQFF

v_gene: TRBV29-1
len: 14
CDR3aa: CSVSTVQGANEQYF

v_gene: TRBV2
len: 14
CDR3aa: CASTGRGLDYGYTF

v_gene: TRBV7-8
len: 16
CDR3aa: CASSFVAGGLYNEQFF

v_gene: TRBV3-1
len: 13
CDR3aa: CASSQEANSPLHF

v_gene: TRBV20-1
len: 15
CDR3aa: CSATRGPLTGETQYF

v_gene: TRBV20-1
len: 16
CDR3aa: CSAPSLAGGLSYEQYF

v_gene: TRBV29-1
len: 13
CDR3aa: CSVVTGGVGEQYF

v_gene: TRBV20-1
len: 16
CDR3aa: CSASYPAGGILETQYF

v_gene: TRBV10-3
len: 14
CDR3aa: CASHRDREGNTIYF

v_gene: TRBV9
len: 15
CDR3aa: CASSVATGFEETQYF

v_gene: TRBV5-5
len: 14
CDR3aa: CASSWWGSNQPQHF

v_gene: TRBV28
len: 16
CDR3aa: CASSLGDRGVTDTQYF

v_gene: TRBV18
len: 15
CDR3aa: CASSPSQGLNQPQHF

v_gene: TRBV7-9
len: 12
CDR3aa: CASSLDGSGYTF

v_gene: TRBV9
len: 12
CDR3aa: CASSVVGGKLFF

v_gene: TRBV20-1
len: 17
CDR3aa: CSAKSGTSDFSYNEQFF

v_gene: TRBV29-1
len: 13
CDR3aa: CSVPPPGSNEQFF

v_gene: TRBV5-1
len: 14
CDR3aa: CASSLVGADYGYTF

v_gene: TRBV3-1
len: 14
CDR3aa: CASSDQGDQETQYF

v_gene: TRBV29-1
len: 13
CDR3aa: CSVDAPTPDEQFF

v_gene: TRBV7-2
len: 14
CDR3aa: CASSLRRGSGGYTF